This T cell receptor (beta chain) was captured in a study of T cells in Graves' hyperthyroidism and ophthalmopathy. Study-level results: Onset of ophthalmopathy came a median around 6.2 months after the model predicted it.

This clonotype appeared many times. Its antigen remains unidentified. Regions amplified from RNA transcripts were the TCR beta CDR3 regions. First-round RT-PCR targeting the TCR CDR3 was performed with the HTBI primer set. TCRdb redid the calling of the multiplex PCR reads with MiXCR, one entry per CDR3 protein. The repertoire holds about 520,000 distinct CDR3 sequences, with around 21% as singletons. Stable Graves' hyperthyroidism meant no ophthalmopathy progression within 18 months. The specimen was blood. This sequence originates from a man aged 18 to 30 with Graves' hyperthyroidism.

CDR3 protein: CASSYSPRGQGAYEQYF. CDR3 sequence (DNA): TGTGCCAGCAGTTACTCGCCCCGCGGACAGGGTGCCTACGAGCAGTACTTC. The rearrangement joins TRBV6-5 to TRBJ2-7; 8 bases align to TRBD1. V shed 0 bases, J shed 2 bases, and the junction held 9 bases outside the gene matches. The CDR3 is 17 amino acids. Looked up from germline, CDR1 is MNHEY and CDR2 is SVGAGI.